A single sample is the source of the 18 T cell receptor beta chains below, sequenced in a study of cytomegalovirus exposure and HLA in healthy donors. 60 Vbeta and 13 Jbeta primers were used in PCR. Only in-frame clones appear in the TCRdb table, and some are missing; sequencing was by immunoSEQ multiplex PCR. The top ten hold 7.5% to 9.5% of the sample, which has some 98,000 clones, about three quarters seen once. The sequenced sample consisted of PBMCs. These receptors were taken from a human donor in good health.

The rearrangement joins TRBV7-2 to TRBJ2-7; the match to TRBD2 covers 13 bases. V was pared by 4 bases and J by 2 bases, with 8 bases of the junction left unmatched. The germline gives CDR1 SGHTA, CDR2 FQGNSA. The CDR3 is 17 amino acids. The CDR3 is CASSSGGTSGITYEQYF. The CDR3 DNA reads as TGTGCCAGCAGCTCCGGAGGGACTAGCGGGATAACCTACGAGCAGTACTTC.

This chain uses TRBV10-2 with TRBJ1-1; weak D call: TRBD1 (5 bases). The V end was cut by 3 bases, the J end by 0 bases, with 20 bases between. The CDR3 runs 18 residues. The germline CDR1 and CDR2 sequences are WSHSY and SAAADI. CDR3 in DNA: TGCGCCAGCAGTGACCGGGACGGGGGAAAAGCCATGAACACTGAAGCTTTCTTT. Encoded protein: CASSDRDGGKAMNTEAFF.

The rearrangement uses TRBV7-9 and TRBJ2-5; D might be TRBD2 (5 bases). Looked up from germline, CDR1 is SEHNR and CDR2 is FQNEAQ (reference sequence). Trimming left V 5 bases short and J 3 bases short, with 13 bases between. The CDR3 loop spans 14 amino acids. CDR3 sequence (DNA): TGTGCCAGCAGCCCACCTGGGGAGAAAGAGACCCAGTACTTC. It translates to CASSPPGEKETQYF.

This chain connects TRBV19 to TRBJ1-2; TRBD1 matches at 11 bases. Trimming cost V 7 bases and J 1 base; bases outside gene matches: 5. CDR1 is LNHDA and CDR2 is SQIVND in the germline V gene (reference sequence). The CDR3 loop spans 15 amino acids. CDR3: CASKGQGADNYGYTF. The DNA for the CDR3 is TGTGCCAGTAAAGGACAGGGGGCGGATAACTATGGCTACACCTTC.

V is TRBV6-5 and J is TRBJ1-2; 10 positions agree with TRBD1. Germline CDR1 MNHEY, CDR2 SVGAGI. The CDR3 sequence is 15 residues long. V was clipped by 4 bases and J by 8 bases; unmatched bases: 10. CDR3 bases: TGTGCCAGCAGTTCAGGGACAGGGGTGCTTGGAGGCTACACCTTC. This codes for CASSSGTGVLGGYTF.

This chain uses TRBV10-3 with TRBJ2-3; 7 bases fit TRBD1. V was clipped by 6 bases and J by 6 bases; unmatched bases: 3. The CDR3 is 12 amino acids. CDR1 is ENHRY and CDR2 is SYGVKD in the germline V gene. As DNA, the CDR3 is TGTGCCATCAGGACGACAGGGGATACGCAGTATTTT. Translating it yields CAIRTTGDTQYF.

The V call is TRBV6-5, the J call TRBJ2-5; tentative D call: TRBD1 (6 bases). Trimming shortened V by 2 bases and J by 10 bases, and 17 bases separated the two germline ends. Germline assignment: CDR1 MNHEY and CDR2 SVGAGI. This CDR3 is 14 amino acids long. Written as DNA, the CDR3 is TGTGCCAGCAGTTACGCTCAAGGGGGTCTGGACCAGTACTTC. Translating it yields CASSYAQGGLDQYF.

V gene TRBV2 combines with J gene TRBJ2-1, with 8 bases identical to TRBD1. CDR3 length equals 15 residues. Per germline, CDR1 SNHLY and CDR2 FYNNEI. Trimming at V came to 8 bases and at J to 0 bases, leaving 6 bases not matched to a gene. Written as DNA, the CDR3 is TGTGCCAGCCGGCGACAGGGGAGCTCCTACAATGAGCAGTTCTTC. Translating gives CASRRQGSSYNEQFF.

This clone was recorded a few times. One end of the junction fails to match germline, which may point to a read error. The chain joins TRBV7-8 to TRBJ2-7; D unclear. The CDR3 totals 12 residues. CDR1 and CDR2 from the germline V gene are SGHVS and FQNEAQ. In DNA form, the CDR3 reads TGTTCCAGCAGGTTAGTCGTCTACGAGCAGTACTTC. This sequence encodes CSSRLVVYEQYF. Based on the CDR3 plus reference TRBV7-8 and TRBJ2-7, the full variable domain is GAGVSQSPRYKVAKRGQDVALRCDPISGHVSLFWYQQALGQGPEFLTYFQNEAQLDKSGLPSDRFFAERPEGSVSTLKIQRTQQEDSAVYLCSSRLVVYEQYFGPGTRLTVT.

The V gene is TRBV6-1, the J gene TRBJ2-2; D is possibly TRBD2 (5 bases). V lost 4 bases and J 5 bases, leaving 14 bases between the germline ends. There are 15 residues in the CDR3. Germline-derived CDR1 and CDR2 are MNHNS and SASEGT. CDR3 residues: CASSGSGGQTGELFF. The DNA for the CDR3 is TGTGCCAGCAGTGGAAGCGGCGGGCAGACCGGGGAGCTGTTTTTT.

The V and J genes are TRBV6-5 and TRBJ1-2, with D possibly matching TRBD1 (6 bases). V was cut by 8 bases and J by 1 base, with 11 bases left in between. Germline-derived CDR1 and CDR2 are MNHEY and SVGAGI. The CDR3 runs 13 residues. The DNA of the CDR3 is TGTGCCAGCGCGGACAGATTTAACTATGGCTACACCTTC. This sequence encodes CASADRFNYGYTF.

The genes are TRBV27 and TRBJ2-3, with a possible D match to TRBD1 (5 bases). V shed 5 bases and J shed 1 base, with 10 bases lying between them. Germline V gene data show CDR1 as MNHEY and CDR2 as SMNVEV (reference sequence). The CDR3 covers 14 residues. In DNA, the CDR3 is TGTGCCAGCAGTCCCCAGGGTGGCACAGATACGCAGTATTTT. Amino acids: CASSPQGGTDTQYF.

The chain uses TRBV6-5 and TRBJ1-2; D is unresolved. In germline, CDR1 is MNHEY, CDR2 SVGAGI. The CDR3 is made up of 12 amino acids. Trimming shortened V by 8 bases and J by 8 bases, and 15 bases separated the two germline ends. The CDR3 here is CASGDSIGGYTF. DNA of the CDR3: TGTGCCAGCGGAGACTCAATTGGGGGCTACACCTTC.

For the CDR3, the DNA is TGTGCCAGCAGCCAAGTCCATGCGAGCACCGGGGAGCTGTTTTTT. This gives the protein CASSQVHASTGELFF. The gene calls are TRBV14 and TRBJ2-2; D unclear. The CDR3 length is 15 residues. Trimming took 1 base from V and 4 from J, leaving 10 bases between them. CDR1 is SGHDN and CDR2 is FVKESK in the germline V gene.

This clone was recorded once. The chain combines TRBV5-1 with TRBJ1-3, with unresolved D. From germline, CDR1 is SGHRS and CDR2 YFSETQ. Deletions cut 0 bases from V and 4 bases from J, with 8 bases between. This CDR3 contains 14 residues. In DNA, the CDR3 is TGCGCCAGCAGCTTGGGAACACAGGGAAACACCATATATTTT. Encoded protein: CASSLGTQGNTIYF.

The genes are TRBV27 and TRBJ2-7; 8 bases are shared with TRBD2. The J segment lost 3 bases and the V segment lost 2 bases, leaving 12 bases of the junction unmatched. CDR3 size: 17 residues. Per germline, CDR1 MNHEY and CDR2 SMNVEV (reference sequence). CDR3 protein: CASSLIRPALADYEQYF. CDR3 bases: TGTGCCAGCAGTTTAATACGCCCCGCACTAGCGGACTACGAGCAGTACTTC.

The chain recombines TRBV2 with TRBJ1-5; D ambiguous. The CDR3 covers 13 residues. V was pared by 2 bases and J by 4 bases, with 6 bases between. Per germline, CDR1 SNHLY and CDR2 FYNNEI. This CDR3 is CASSERRNQPQHF. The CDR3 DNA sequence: TGTGCCAGCAGTGAAAGGCGGAATCAGCCCCAGCATTTT.

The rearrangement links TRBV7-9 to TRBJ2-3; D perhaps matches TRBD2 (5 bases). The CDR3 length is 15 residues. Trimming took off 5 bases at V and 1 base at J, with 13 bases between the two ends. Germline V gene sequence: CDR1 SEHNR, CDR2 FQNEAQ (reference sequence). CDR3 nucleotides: TGTGCCAGCAGCGCAAGACGGGGTGGCACAGATACGCAGTATTTT. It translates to CASSARRGGTDTQYF.